Below, 13 T cell receptor beta chains from the same sample are listed, as sequenced in a study of blood T cells in healthy people across ages. The second PCR ran about 6 to 11 cycles with a sample-barcoded 5' primer and J-beta primers. Using its own MiXCR run on the 5' RACE reads, TCRdb lists one record per CDR3 protein. Counted here are roughly 800,000 distinct CDR3 sequences, 20% to 25% occurring once; the ten biggest clones make up more than 3%. The data were also submitted as part of a second study, on T cells of mothers and their children.

Sequences were obtained from blood. The receptors were sampled from a boy younger than 18 in good health.

Only a few counts were recorded for this clonotype. The junction and the germline gene differ at one end; a read error may be behind it. The chain uses TRBV20-1 and TRBJ2-5; 8 positions match TRBD2. This CDR3 has 16 amino acids. Germline V gives CDR1 DFQATT, CDR2 SNEGSKA (reference sequence). The CDR3 DNA is TGCAGTGCTAGAGACCCCAGCGCGGGAGGCACCTACGAGCAGTATTTC. The encoded protein is CSARDPSAGGTYEQYF.

V usage is TRBV29-1 and J usage is TRBJ2-7; TRBD2 aligns across 14 bases. The germline V gene has CDR1 SQVTM and CDR2 ANQGSEA. V lost 6 bases and J lost 5; bases outside the gene matches: 3. The CDR3 is 13 residues long. The DNA of the CDR3 is TGCAGCGTGGGACTAGCGGGAGCAAACGAGCAGTACTTC. Amino acid sequence: CSVGLAGANEQYF.

The chain links TRBV7-2 to TRBJ2-1; D perhaps matches TRBD2 (6 bases). CDR3 length: 15 residues. The germline V gene has CDR1 SGHTA and CDR2 FQGNSA. V dropped 6 bases and J dropped 10 bases, with 22 bases sitting between them. For the CDR3, the DNA is TGTGCCAGCAGTTTTAGTGGTGTCTGGGGGGTGGAGCAGTTCTTC. Translation: CASSFSGVWGVEQFF.

This clonotype showed up many times. The V call is TRBV10-3, the J call TRBJ2-5; 8 bases map to TRBD2. Germline V CDR1 and CDR2: ENHRY, SYGVKD. The CDR3 length is 14 residues. Losses at the gene ends were 2 bases for V and 2 bases for J; bases not matched to a gene: 1. In DNA, the CDR3 is TGTGCCATCAGTGAGAGCGGGAGTCAAGAGACCCAGTACTTC. This gives the protein CAISESGSQETQYF.

V usage is TRBV10-3 and J usage is TRBJ2-5; 9 bases line up with TRBD1. The J call may be in error: the DNA end matches TRBJ2-7 better. The CDR3 has 15 amino acids. CDR1 and CDR2 (germline): ENHRY, SYGVKD. The CDR3 is CAISAPGQGSYEQYF. CDR3 DNA sequence: TGTGCCATCAGTGCCCCGGGACAGGGCTCCTACGAGCAGTACTTC.

This clonotype came up a few times. The chain combines TRBV29-1 with TRBJ2-7, with D perhaps TRBD1 (6 bases). Germline CDR1 and CDR2: SQVTM and ANQGSEA. Trimming pared 6 bases from V and 3 bases from J, leaving 12 bases between. This CDR3 has 12 amino acids. For the CDR3, the DNA is TGCAGCGTCCGGACAGAACTCTACGAGCAGTACTTC. Translating gives CSVRTELYEQYF.

In DNA form, the CDR3 reads TGTGCCAGCAGCCAAGATGGGATAAGTTTAGCCAAAAACATTCAGTACTTC. This sequence encodes CASSQDGISLAKNIQYF. The gene calls are TRBV3-1 and TRBJ2-4; unclear D gene. V was shortened by 0 bases and J by 0 bases, with 12 bases between the two germline ends. Germline values: CDR1 LGHDT, CDR2 YNNKEL (reference sequence). This CDR3 region has 17 residues. Full variable domain (missing parts from reference TRBV3-1 and TRBJ2-4): DTAVSQTPKYLVTQMGNDKSIKCEQNLGHDTMYWYKQDSKKFLKIMFSYNNKELIINETVPNRFSPKSPDKAHLNLHINSLELGDSAVYFCASSQDGISLAKNIQYFGAGTRLSVL.

This clonotype has a count of ten or more. The V call is TRBV7-2, the J call TRBJ1-2; D is ambiguous. Trimming left V 1 base short and J 0 bases short, with 6 bases between. Looked up from germline, CDR1 is SGHTA and CDR2 is FQGNSA. This CDR3 contains 14 residues. As DNA, the CDR3 is TGTGCCAGCAGCTTAGGTACAGCTAACTATGGCTACACCTTC. Its protein is CASSLGTANYGYTF.

This clonotype appeared a few times. The V call is TRBV4-1, the J call TRBJ1-5, with D possibly being TRBD1 (5 bases). This CDR3 contains 16 residues. Germline CDR1 MGHRA, CDR2 YSYEKL. Trimming pared 1 base from V and 7 bases from J, leaving 17 bases between. The CDR3 DNA is TGCGCCAGCAGCCAAGGGTCTGAGGGGCGCAGGCAGCCCCAGCATTTT. Protein product: CASSQGSEGRRQPQHF.

The chain joins TRBV7-9 to TRBJ2-7; 9 nucleotides match TRBD1. This CDR3 spans 12 amino acids. Germline V CDR1 and CDR2: SEHNR, FQNEAQ (reference sequence). J lost 5 bases, V lost 7 bases, and 3 bases had no gene match. The CDR3 DNA sequence: TGTGCCAGCACACAGGGGGCTGACGAGCAGTACTTC. Translating it yields CASTQGADEQYF.

The V gene is TRBV11-2, the J gene TRBJ1-1; weak D call: TRBD1 (5 bases). Germline CDR1 is SGHAT and CDR2 is FQNNGV. The V gene lost 10 bases and the J gene lost 1 base, with 13 bases spanning the gap. The CDR3 runs to 13 residues. The CDR3 is CATNSGGNTEAFF. The CDR3 DNA follows: TGTGCCACCAATTCCGGGGGGAACACTGAAGCTTTCTTT.

This clonotype showed up many times. This chain links TRBV7-8 with TRBJ1-6; no clear D. Trimming pared 2 bases from V and 7 bases from J, leaving 9 bases between. This CDR3 comprises 14 residues. CDR1 and CDR2 (germline): SGHVS, FQNEAQ. The CDR3 spells CASSLSQANSPLHF. The CDR3 bases are TGTGCCAGCAGCTTAAGCCAGGCCAATTCACCCCTCCACTTT. Together with reference TRBV7-8 and TRBJ1-6, the CDR3 gives the full variable domain: GAGVSQSPRYKVAKRGQDVALRCDPISGHVSLFWYQQALGQGPEFLTYFQNEAQLDKSGLPSDRFFAERPEGSVSTLKIQRTQQEDSAVYLCASSLSQANSPLHFGNGTRLTVT.

The chain uses TRBV28 and TRBJ1-1, with TRBD1 identical over 8 bases. This CDR3 region has 17 residues. V lost 6 bases and J lost 4; bases outside the gene matches: 16. Germline V gene lookup returns CDR1 MDHEN and CDR2 SYDVKM. The CDR3 coding sequence is TGTGCCAGCAGCCCCGAACGCAGCAGGGGGCCTTCCACTGAAGCTTTCTTT. Its translation is CASSPERSRGPSTEAFF.